Below, 4 T cell receptor beta chains from the same sample are listed, as sequenced in a study of T cells after yellow fever vaccination. Using its own MiXCR run on the 5' RACE reads, TCRdb lists one record per CDR3 protein. The table records approximately 160,000 distinct CDR3 sequences, 9.3% of them present only once. The sample in question was CD8+ T cells sorted from PBMCs, obtained 45 days after the yellow fever booster vaccination. These receptors were collected from a man younger than 30 who received the YFV17D yellow fever vaccine.

This clonotype came up many times. The chain carries TRBV6-5 and TRBJ2-3; possibly TRBD2 for D (6 bases). Between the trimmed V and J ends, which lost 2 bases and 2 bases, there was a span of 14 bases. The V gene's germline CDR1 is MNHEY and CDR2 SVGAGI. The CDR3 sequence is 16 residues long. CDR3 amino acids: CASSYDVRGTTDTQYF. CDR3 in DNA: TGTGCCAGCAGTTACGATGTGCGGGGAACCACAGATACGCAGTATTTT.

This clonotype has only a few counts. The chain is built from TRBV6-6 and TRBJ1-6; D unclear. Deletions cut 3 bases from V and 5 bases from J, with 8 bases between. The CDR3 is 14 residues long. Per germline, CDR1 MNHNY and CDR2 SVGAGI (reference sequence). CDR3 nucleotides: TGTGCCAGCAGTTATGGAGGGAATAATTCACCCCTCCACTTT. Protein sequence: CASSYGGNNSPLHF.

This clonotype was detected a few times. CDR3 bases: TGTGCCAGCAGCTTGGACGATAGGGGGGAAGCTTTCTTT. Translation: CASSLDDRGEAFF. The chain couples TRBV5-4 to TRBJ1-1, with D possibly TRBD1 on 6 matching bases. The CDR3 is made up of 13 amino acids. The V and J ends lost 0 bases and 8 bases respectively, with 11 bases between them. Per the germline V gene, CDR1 is SGHNT and CDR2 is YYREEE (reference sequence).

J is TRBJ2-7 and V is TRBV6-4, with 10 bases aligning to TRBD1. Unmatched junction bases numbered 3, after V lost 2 bases and J lost 2 bases. The CDR3 sequence is 15 residues long. Germline V CDR1 and CDR2: MRHNA, SNTAGT. This CDR3 reads CASSDQGQGAYEQYF. CDR3 sequence (DNA): TGTGCCAGCAGTGACCAAGGACAGGGGGCCTACGAGCAGTACTTC.